Listed below are T cell receptor beta chains from one sample, sequenced in a study of cytomegalovirus exposure and HLA in healthy donors. Data came from immunoSEQ multiplex PCR; TCRdb stores just in-frame clones and leaves some out. Among around 170,000 clones listed, 81% were seen once. Sequencing was done on a sample of PBMCs. The origin of the receptors is a man aged 50 to 60 in good health and CMV-seronegative. Both conserved end residues are part of each CDR3. D genes are given only for firm matches. The size of a clone is reported for some rows only, either as once, few or many, or as a class for expanded clones.

abundance,v_gene,j_gene,d_gene,CDR3aa,CDR3nt
NA,TRBV5-1,TRBJ2-7,NA,CASSSDGGRYEQYF,TGCGCCAGCAGCTCTGACGGCGGTCGCTACGAGCAGTACTTC
NA,TRBV5-1,TRBJ1-1,NA,CASSGHGSGEAFF,TGCGCCAGCAGTGGACACGGATCGGGTGAAGCTTTCTTT
once,TRBV6-5,TRBJ1-6,NA,CASRAGRDSPLHF,TGTGCCAGCAGGGCTGGGAGGGATTCACCCCTCCACTTT
NA,TRBV21-1,TRBJ1-5,NA,CASSSRTGATGTGQPQHF,TGTGCCAGCAGCTCACGGACAGGGGCGACGGGTACGGGTCAGCCCCAGCATTTT
NA,TRBV19,TRBJ1-2,NA,CASSGIGRGSPLSPPYGYTF,TGTGCCAGTAGTGGGATCGGCAGGGGATCCCCTCTCTCGCCCCCTTATGGCTACACCTTC
NA,TRBV25-1,TRBJ1-2,NA,CASSPGQNNYGYTF,TGTGCCAGCAGTCCTGGCCAGAATAACTATGGCTACACCTTC
NA,TRBV18,TRBJ1-2,NA,CASSQEVGTYGYTF,TGTGCCAGCTCACAGGAGGTCGGAACATATGGCTACACCTTC
NA,TRBV7-9,TRBJ2-5,NA,CASSPWGVQETQYF,TGTGCCAGCAGCCCCTGGGGGGTTCAAGAGACCCAGTACTTC
NA,TRBV5-1,TRBJ1-2,TRBD1,CASSNDRGFGYGYTF,TGCGCCAGCAGCAACGACAGGGGCTTTGGCTATGGCTACACCTTC
NA,TRBV4-3,TRBJ2-3,TRBD2,CASSHSSGDTDTQYF,TGCGCCAGCAGCCACTCTAGCGGGGATACAGATACGCAGTATTTT
NA,TRBV7-2,TRBJ2-5,NA,CASSTLGYFETQYF,TGTGCCAGCAGCACACTAGGGTATTTCGAGACCCAGTACTTC
NA,TRBV13,TRBJ2-1,TRBD2,CASSFRGGPKNEQFF,TGTGCCAGCAGCTTTCGGGGGGGCCCTAAGAATGAGCAGTTCTTC
NA,TRBV7-2,TRBJ2-7,TRBD1,CASSTRQGAISYEQYF,TGTGCCAGCAGCACCCGTCAGGGGGCCATATCCTACGAGCAGTACTTC
NA,TRBV9,TRBJ2-1,NA,CASNRDSYNEQFF,TGTGCCAGCAACCGGGACTCTTACAATGAGCAGTTCTTC
few,TRBV4-3,TRBJ2-3,TRBD2,CARLLPGLRTDTQYF,TGCGCCAGGCTTCTCCCGGGACTACGCACAGATACGCAGTATTTT
NA,TRBV7-9,TRBJ1-3,NA,CASSLFSETGNTIYF,TGTGCCAGCAGCTTATTCAGTGAAACTGGAAACACCATATATTTT
once,TRBV6-5,TRBJ1-5,NA,CASSATPGNQPQHF,TGTGCCAGCAGTGCCACTCCCGGCAATCAGCCCCAGCATTTT
NA,TRBV9,TRBJ2-3,NA,CASSLKGASTDTQYF,TGTGCCAGCAGCTTAAAGGGAGCTAGCACAGATACGCAGTATTTT
NA,TRBV29-1,TRBJ2-2,NA,CSVLRQAGEELFF,TGCAGCGTTCTACGACAGGCAGGAGAGGAGCTGTTTTTT
NA,TRBV5-8,TRBJ2-7,TRBD1,CASSNRDRPSYEQYF,TGTGCCAGCAGCAACCGGGACAGGCCCTCCTACGAGCAGTACTTC
few,TRBV19,TRBJ1-2,TRBD1,CASSKEDRIRLGYTF,TGTGCCAGTAGTAAGGAGGACAGGATTCGCCTCGGCTACACCTTC
few,TRBV27,TRBJ1-2,NA,CASSRKLRDSNYGYTF,TGTGCCAGCAGCCGAAAGTTACGAGACTCTAACTATGGCTACACCTTC
NA,TRBV7-9,TRBJ1-2,NA,CASSLAVNYGYTF,TGTGCCAGCAGCTTGGCAGTCAACTATGGCTACACCTTC
few,TRBV9,TRBJ2-5,NA,CASSLGNRAQETQYF,TGTGCCAGCAGCTTAGGGAACAGGGCCCAAGAGACCCAGTACTTC
NA,TRBV11-3,TRBJ1-6,NA,CASSLVGGSPLHF,TGTGCCAGCAGCTTAGTAGGGGGTTCACCCCTCCACTTT
NA,TRBV28,TRBJ1-4,NA,CAGCNEKLFF,TGTGCCGGCTGTAATGAAAAACTGTTTTTT
NA,TRBV5-1,TRBJ1-2,NA,CASSPGDGYTF,TGCGCCAGCAGCCCCGGGGATGGCTACACCTTC
NA,TRBV9,TRBJ1-1,NA,CARRGQGRYTEAFF,TGTGCCAGGAGGGGCCAGGGGCGTTACACTGAAGCTTTCTTT
NA,TRBV7-2,TRBJ2-7,TRBD2,CASSLVGGTHSYEQYF,TGTGCCAGCAGCTTAGTCGGGGGGACTCACTCCTACGAGCAGTACTTC
once,TRBV4-3,TRBJ1-6,NA,CASSQEFQQSGYNSPLHF,TGCGCCAGCAGCCAGGAGTTCCAGCAGTCAGGGTATAATTCACCCCTCCACTTT
NA,TRBV9,TRBJ2-7,TRBD1,CASSSGTGKSYEQYF,TGTGCCAGCAGCTCCGGGACAGGGAAATCCTACGAGCAGTACTTC
NA,TRBV5-1,TRBJ2-5,NA,CASSLGVGAVETQYF,TGCGCCAGCAGCTTGGGGGTAGGGGCGGTGGAGACCCAGTACTTC
few,TRBV18,TRBJ2-7,TRBD1,CASSPTQDRVEQYF,TGTGCCAGCTCACCCACACAAGACAGGGTCGAGCAGTACTTC
NA,TRBV11-1,TRBJ1-1,NA,CASSLSAANTEAFF,TGTGCCAGCAGCCTCTCCGCGGCGAACACTGAAGCTTTCTTT
NA,TRBV7-9,TRBJ2-4,NA,CASGRGSENIQYF,TGTGCCAGCGGGAGAGGGAGTGAAAACATTCAGTACTTC
NA,TRBV7-7,TRBJ1-5,TRBD1,CASSLDRFQPQHF,TGTGCCAGTTCTCTGGACAGGTTTCAGCCCCAGCATTTT
NA,TRBV10-3,TRBJ2-7,TRBD1,CATRGSSYEQYF,TGTGCCACCAGGGGGAGCTCCTACGAGCAGTACTTC
NA,TRBV11-2,TRBJ1-4,NA,CASSLVLGGGEKLFF,TGTGCCAGCAGCTTAGTTTTGGGGGGGGGTGAAAAACTGTTTTTT
once,TRBV6-1,TRBJ1-2,NA,CASTKRTQGNYGYTF,TGTGCCAGCACTAAAAGAACGCAGGGGAACTATGGCTACACCTTC
NA,TRBV14,TRBJ1-6,NA,CASKQGGSPLHF,TGTGCCAGCAAACAGGGTGGGTCACCCCTCCACTTT
NA,TRBV15,TRBJ1-2,NA,CATSRDSGGRRANYGYTF,TGTGCCACCAGCAGAGATTCGGGGGGCCGTCGAGCTAACTATGGCTACACCTTC
NA,TRBV7-2,TRBJ1-2,NA,CASSLARYYGYTF,TGTGCCAGCAGCTTAGCCAGGTATTATGGCTACACCTTC
NA,TRBV5-1,TRBJ2-1,TRBD2,CASSVREGEQFF,TGCGCCAGCAGCGTCAGGGAGGGTGAGCAGTTCTTC